This T cell receptor (beta chain) was found in a study of human T cells and chemical hapten exposure. V gave up 0 bases and J gave up 4 bases, with 14 bases separating them. The germline V gene encodes CDR1 SGDLS and CDR2 YYNGEE. CDR3 length equals 15 residues. Concerning this clonotype: The antigen remains unidentified.

Time point in this sample: patch test 3, about 24 weeks after DPC sensitization. Specified treatment: therapeutic diphenylcyclopropenone sensitization with weekly scalp DPC. Single cDNA molecules in the library carried unique molecular identifiers attached during preparation. TCRdb reprocessed the RACE reads via MiXCR and lists one record per CDR3 protein. The sample includes under 200,000 distinct CDR3 sequences, 25% to 35% seen only once; the top ten take under 2.5%. Study observations and caveats: TCRs exceeding 1 in 1000 frequency stayed unchanged with DPC sensitization. Patch test score rose with PT1 expanded TCRs, significant at 8, 16, 32, not 4. Clustering by CDR3 similarity yielded significantly more large clusters from expanded TCRs than controls.

The TCR originated in a woman under 30 with alopecia areata. Some clones in this sample may be carry-over from other donors' samples. This chain uses TRBV9 with TRBJ2-7, with D possibly being TRBD1 (5 bases). The material was whole blood, obtained in connection with sensitization to the hapten diphenylcyclopropenone (DPC). In DNA form, the CDR3 reads TGTGCCAGCAGCGTAGAAGGGGCTCCGGCGTACGAGCAGTACTTC. It codes for CASSVEGAPAYEQYF.